A single sample is the source of the 11 T cell receptor beta chains below, sequenced in a study of blood T cell repertoires in COVID-19. Data came from immunoSEQ multiplex PCR; TCRdb stores just in-frame clones and leaves some out. The table has about 500,000 clones, 75% to 90% seen once; the top ten hold roughly 0.92%. Input material: peripheral blood. The receptors come from a man aged 18 to 29 with COVID-19, enrolled during active disease.

The V and J genes are TRBV14 and TRBJ1-1, with a possible D match to TRBD1 (5 bases). Germline V gene sequence: CDR1 SGHDN, CDR2 FVKESK. Trimming stripped 2 bases from V and 0 bases from J, with 16 bases between. The CDR3 covers 17 residues. Here the CDR3 DNA reads TGTGCCAGCAGCCAATATCAGGGCCCGCTCGTGAACACTGAAGCTTTCTTT. Encoded protein: CASSQYQGPLVNTEAFF.

The V call is TRBV12-3 or TRBV12-4, the J call TRBJ1-1; possibly TRBD1 for D (5 bases). Trimming removed 0 bases at V and 8 bases at J, with 10 bases between. This CDR3 spans 13 amino acids. CDR3 nucleotide sequence: TGTGCCAGCAGTTTAGCGCAAGGGGTAGAAGCTTTCTTT. It is translated as CASSLAQGVEAFF.

V is TRBV6-6 and J is TRBJ1-3, with TRBD1 as a possible D gene (6 bases). V lost 5 bases and J lost 4, with 24 bases in between. CDR1 and CDR2 (germline): MNHNY, SVGAGI (reference sequence). This CDR3 spans 18 amino acids. As DNA, the CDR3 is TGTGCCAGCAGTCAAACCGGGACACCTTATTACACCGGAAACACCATATATTTT. Amino acid sequence: CASSQTGTPYYTGNTIYF.

V gene TRBV10-2 combines with J gene TRBJ1-4; TRBD1 agrees at 7 bases. The germline V gene encodes CDR1 WSHSY and CDR2 SAAADI. The V and J ends lost 6 bases and 7 bases, in that order; junction bases with no gene match: 8. The CDR3 spans 14 residues. The CDR3 coding sequence is TGCGCCAGCAGAGCTACAGGGGTAGCTGAAAAACTGTTTTTT. Protein product: CASRATGVAEKLFF.

The chain recombines TRBV19 with TRBJ2-3; tentatively, D is TRBD1 (5 bases). The CDR3 extends over 14 amino acids. The V gene's germline CDR1 is LNHDA and CDR2 SQIVND (reference sequence). V lost 3 bases to trimming and J lost 2 bases, with 9 bases between them. In DNA form, the CDR3 reads TGTGCCAGTAGTATGTTAGGGGTCACAGATACGCAGTATTTT. This encodes CASSMLGVTDTQYF.

The V and J genes are TRBV12-5 and TRBJ2-7; 10 nucleotides agree with TRBD2. This CDR3 contains 15 residues. V trimming: 5 bases; J trimming: 7 bases; junction bases outside the gene matches: 11. Germline V gene lookup returns CDR1 LGHNT and CDR2 FRNRAP. This CDR3 is CASGQVAGGPFEQYF. In DNA form, the CDR3 reads TGTGCTAGTGGTCAGGTAGCGGGAGGCCCTTTTGAGCAGTACTTC.

The chain carries TRBV28 and TRBJ1-1; 8 positions match TRBD1. This CDR3 region has 18 residues. Germline V gene data show CDR1 as MDHEN and CDR2 as SYDVKM. J was trimmed by 1 base and V by 3 bases; bases with no gene match: 13. CDR3 in amino acids: CASSFMAGGDRANTEAFF. CDR3 bases: TGTGCCAGCAGTTTCATGGCAGGGGGCGATCGAGCGAACACTGAAGCTTTCTTT.

The CDR3 here is CASSKRTGNNSPLHF. The CDR3 bases are TGTGCCAGCAGCAAACGGACAGGAAATAATTCACCCCTCCACTTT. The chain recombines TRBV27 with TRBJ1-6; 7 nucleotides match TRBD1. Germline-derived CDR1 and CDR2 are MNHEY and SMNVEV (reference sequence). This CDR3 spans 15 amino acids. Germline trimming cut 6 bases from V and 5 bases from J; bases unmatched to any gene: 7.

This chain connects TRBV6-5 to TRBJ2-7, with D unclear. This CDR3 is built from 13 residues. Germline CDR1 MNHEY, CDR2 SVGAGI. V lost 5 bases, J lost 3 bases, and 11 bases lay in between. CDR3 nucleotide sequence: TGTGCCAGCAGTCTAGAGACTCACTACGAGCAGTACTTC. Amino acid sequence: CASSLETHYEQYF.

The chain employs TRBV30 and TRBJ2-7; possible D gene TRBD2, 6 bases. The ends were cut back, 5 bases at V and 6 bases at J, with 11 bases in the middle. This CDR3 region has 11 residues. Per germline, CDR1 GTSNPN and CDR2 SVGIG (reference sequence). For the CDR3, the DNA is TGTGCCTGGGGGGAGGCCCGCGAGCAGTACTTC. Translated, it gives CAWGEAREQYF.

The chain links TRBV7-9 to TRBJ2-6, with D uncertain. This CDR3 region has 15 residues. V lost 3 bases and J 3 bases, leaving 9 bases between the germline ends. Germline CDR1 reads SEHNR; CDR2 reads FQNEAQ (reference sequence). This CDR3 is CASSFVRGGANVLTF. The CDR3, as DNA: TGTGCCAGCAGCTTTGTTCGAGGTGGGGCCAACGTCCTGACTTTC.